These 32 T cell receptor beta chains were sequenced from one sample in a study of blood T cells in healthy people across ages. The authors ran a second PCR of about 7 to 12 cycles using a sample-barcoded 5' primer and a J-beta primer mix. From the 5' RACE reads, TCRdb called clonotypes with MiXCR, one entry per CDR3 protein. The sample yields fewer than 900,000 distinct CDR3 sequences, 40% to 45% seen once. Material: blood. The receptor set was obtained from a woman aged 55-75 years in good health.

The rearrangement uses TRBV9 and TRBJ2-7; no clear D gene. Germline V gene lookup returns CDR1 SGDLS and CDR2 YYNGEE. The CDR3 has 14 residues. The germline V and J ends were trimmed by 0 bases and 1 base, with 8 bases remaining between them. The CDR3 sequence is CASSVEVISYEQYF. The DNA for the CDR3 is TGTGCCAGCAGCGTAGAAGTGATTTCCTACGAGCAGTACTTC. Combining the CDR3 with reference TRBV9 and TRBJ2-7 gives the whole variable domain DSGVTQTPKHLITATGQRVTLRCSPRSGDLSVYWYQQSLDQGLQFLIQYYNGEERAKGNILERFSAQQFPDLHSELNLSSLELGDSALYFCASSVEVISYEQYFGPGTRLTVT.

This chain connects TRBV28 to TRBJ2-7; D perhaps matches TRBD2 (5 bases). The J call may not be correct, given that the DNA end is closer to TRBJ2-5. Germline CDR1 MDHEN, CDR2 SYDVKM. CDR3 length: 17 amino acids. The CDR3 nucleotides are TGTGCCAGCAGTCGAATTGCCGGACCGGGATCCCAAGAGACCCAGTACTTC. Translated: CASSRIAGPGSQETQYF.

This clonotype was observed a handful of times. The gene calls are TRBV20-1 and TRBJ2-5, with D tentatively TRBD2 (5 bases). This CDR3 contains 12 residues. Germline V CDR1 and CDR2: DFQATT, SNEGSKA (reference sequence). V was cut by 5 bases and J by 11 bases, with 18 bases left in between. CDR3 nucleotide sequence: TGCAGTGCTCCCGACTATCTCAATGAGCAGTACTTC. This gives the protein CSAPDYLNEQYF.

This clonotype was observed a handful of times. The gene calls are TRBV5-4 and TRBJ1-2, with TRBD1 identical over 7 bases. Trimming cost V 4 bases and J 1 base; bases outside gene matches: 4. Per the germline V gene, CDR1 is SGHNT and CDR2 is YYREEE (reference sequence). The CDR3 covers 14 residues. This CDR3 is CASSPGGLNYGYTF. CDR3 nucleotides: TGTGCCAGCAGCCCAGGGGGACTTAACTATGGCTACACCTTC.

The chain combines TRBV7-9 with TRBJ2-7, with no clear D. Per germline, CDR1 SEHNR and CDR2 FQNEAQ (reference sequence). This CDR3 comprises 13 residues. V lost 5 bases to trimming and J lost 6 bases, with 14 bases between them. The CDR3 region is CASSATMAGEQYF. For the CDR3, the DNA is TGTGCCAGCAGCGCCACCATGGCAGGCGAGCAGTACTTC.

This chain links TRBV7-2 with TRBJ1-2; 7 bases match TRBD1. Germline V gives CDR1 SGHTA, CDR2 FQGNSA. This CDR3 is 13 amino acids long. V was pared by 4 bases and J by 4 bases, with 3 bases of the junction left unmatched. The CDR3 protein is CASSYGTAYGYTF. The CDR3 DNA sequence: TGTGCCAGCAGCTACGGGACAGCCTATGGCTACACCTTC. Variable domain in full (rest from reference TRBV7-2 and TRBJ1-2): GAGVSQSPSNKVTEKGKDVELRCDPISGHTALYWYRQSLGQGLEFLIYFQGNSAPDKSGLPSDRFSAERTGGSVSTLTIQRTQQEDSAVYLCASSYGTAYGYTFGSGTRLTVV.

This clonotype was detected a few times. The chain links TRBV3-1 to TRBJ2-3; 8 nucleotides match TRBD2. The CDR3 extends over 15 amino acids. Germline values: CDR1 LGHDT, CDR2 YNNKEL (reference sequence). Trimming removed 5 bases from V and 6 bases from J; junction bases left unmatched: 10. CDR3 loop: CASSEISGGRDTQYF. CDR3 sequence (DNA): TGTGCCAGCAGCGAGATCTCGGGAGGGCGGGATACGCAGTATTTT.

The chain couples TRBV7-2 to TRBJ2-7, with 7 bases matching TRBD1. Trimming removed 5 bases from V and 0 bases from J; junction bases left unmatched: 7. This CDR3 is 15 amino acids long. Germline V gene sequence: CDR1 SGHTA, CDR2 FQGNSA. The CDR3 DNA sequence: TGTGCCAGCAGCATTACAGGGGACAGCTCCTACGAGCAGTACTTC. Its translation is CASSITGDSSYEQYF.

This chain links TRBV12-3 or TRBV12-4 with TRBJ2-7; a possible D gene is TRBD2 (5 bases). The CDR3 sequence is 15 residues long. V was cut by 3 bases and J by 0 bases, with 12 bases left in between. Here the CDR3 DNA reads TGTGCCAGCAGTTTCGAGGGCAGAAGCTCCTACGAGCAGTACTTC. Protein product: CASSFEGRSSYEQYF.

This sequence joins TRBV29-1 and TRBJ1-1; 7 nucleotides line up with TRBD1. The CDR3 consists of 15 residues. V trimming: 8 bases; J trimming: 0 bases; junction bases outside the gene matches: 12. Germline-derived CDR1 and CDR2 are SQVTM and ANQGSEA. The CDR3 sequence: CSFRRQGAMNTEAFF. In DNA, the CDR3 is TGCAGCTTTCGCCGACAGGGCGCTATGAACACTGAAGCTTTCTTT. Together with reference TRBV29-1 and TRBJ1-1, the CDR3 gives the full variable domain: SAVISQKPSRDICQRGTSLTIQCQVDSQVTMMFWYRQQPGQSLTLIATANQGSEATYESGFVIDKFPISRPNLTFSTLTVSNMSPEDSSIYLCSFRRQGAMNTEAFFGQGTRLTVV.

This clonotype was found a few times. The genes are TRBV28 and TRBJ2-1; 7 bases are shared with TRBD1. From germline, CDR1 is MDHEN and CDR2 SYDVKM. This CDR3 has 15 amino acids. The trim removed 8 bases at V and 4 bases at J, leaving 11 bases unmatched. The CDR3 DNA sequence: TGTGCCAGCCTCATGGCGCAGGGGGTATACAATGAGCAGTTCTTC. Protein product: CASLMAQGVYNEQFF.

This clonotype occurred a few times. In DNA form, the CDR3 reads TGTGCCAGCAGGGAGGGACTCCTCTCCTACAATGAGCAGTTCTTC. It is translated as CASREGLLSYNEQFF. This chain connects TRBV6-1 to TRBJ2-1; the D gene is possibly TRBD2 (6 bases). Trimming left V 6 bases short and J 0 bases short, with 12 bases between. Germline V gene data show CDR1 as MNHNS and CDR2 as SASEGT. The CDR3 sequence is 15 residues long.

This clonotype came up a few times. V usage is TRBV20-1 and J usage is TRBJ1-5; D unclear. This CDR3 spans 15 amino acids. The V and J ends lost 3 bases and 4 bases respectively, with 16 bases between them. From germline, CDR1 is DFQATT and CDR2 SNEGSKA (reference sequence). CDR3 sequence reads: CSASGAGGINQPQHF. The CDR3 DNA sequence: TGCAGTGCTAGTGGAGCAGGTGGAATTAATCAGCCCCAGCATTTT.

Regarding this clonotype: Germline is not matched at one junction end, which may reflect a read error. The CDR3 region has the DNA TGTGCCATCAGTGACCAGACTAGGACAGGGGGCTCAGACACGCAGTATTTT. This gives the protein CAISDQTRTGGSDTQYF. The chain joins TRBV10-3 to TRBJ2-3; 11 bases line up with TRBD1. The V gene's germline CDR1 is ENHRY and CDR2 SYGVKD. The CDR3 length is 17 residues.

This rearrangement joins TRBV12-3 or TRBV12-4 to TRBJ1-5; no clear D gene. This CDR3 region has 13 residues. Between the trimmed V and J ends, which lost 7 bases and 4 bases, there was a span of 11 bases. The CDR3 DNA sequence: TGTGCCAGCACTCAATCGGGTAATCAGCCCCAGCATTTT. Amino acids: CASTQSGNQPQHF.

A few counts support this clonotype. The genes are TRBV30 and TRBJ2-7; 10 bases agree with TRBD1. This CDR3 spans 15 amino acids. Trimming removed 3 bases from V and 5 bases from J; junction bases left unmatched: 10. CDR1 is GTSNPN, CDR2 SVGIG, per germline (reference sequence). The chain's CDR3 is CAWRETGGNKDEQYF. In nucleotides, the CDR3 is TGTGCCTGGAGGGAGACAGGGGGCAATAAGGACGAGCAGTACTTC.

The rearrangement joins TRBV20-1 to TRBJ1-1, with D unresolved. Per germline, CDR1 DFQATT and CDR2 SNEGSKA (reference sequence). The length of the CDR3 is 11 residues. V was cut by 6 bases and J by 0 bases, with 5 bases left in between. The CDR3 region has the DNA TGCAGTGCGTACCTGAACACTGAAGCTTTCTTT. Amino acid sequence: CSAYLNTEAFF.

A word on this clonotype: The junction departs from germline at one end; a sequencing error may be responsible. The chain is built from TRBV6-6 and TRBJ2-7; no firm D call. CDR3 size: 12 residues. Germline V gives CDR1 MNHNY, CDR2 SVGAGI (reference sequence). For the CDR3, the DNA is TGTGCCAGCAGGTACTATGCGGAAGAGCAGTACTTC. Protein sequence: CASRYYAEEQYF.

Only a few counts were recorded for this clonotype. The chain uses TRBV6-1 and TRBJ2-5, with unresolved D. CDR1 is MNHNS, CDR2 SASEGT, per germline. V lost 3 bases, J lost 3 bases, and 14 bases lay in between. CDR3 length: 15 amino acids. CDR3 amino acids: CASSDLGSGEETQYF. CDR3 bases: TGTGCCAGCAGTGATTTAGGGTCGGGCGAAGAGACCCAGTACTTC.

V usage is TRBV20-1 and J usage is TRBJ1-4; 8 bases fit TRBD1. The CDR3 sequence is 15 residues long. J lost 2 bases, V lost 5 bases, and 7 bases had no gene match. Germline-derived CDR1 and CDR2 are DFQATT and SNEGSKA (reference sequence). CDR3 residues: CSAGRTGQTNEKLFF. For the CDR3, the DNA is TGCAGTGCTGGAAGGACAGGGCAGACTAATGAAAAACTGTTTTTT.

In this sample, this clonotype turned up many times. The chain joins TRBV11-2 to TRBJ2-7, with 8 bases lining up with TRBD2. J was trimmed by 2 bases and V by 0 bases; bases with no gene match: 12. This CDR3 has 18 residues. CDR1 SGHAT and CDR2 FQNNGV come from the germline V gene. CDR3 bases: TGTGCCAGCAGCTTAGAGGTGAGCGGGAGTAAAGTCGCCTACGAGCAGTACTTC. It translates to CASSLEVSGSKVAYEQYF.

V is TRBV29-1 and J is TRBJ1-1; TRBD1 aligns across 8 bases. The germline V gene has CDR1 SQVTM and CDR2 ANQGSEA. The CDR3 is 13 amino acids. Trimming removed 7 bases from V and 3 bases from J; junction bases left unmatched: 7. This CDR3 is CSAADREDTEAFF. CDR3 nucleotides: TGCAGCGCTGCGGACAGGGAGGACACTGAAGCTTTCTTT.

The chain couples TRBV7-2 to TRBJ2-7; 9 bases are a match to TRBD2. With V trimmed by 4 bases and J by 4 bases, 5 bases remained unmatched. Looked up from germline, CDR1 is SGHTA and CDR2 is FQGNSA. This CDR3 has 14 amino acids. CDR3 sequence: CASSYLAGRYEQYF. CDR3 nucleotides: TGTGCCAGCAGCTATCTAGCGGGGAGATACGAGCAGTACTTC.

CDR3 residues: CSARDPAGADEQFF. The DNA for the CDR3 is TGCAGTGCTAGAGATCCGGCGGGAGCGGATGAGCAGTTCTTC. J is TRBJ2-1 and V is TRBV20-1; TRBD2 matches at 7 bases. The V gene's germline CDR1 is DFQATT and CDR2 SNEGSKA (reference sequence). CDR3 size: 14 residues. With V trimmed by 0 bases and J by 8 bases, 7 bases remained unmatched.

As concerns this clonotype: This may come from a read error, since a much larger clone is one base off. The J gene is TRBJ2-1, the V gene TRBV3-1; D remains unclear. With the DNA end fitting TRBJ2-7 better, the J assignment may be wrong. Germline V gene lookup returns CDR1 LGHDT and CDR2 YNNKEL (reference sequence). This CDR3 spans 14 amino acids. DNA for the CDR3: TGTGCCAGCAGCCAAGAGGGCAGCTACAATGAGCAGTACTTC. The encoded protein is CASSQEGSYNEQYF.

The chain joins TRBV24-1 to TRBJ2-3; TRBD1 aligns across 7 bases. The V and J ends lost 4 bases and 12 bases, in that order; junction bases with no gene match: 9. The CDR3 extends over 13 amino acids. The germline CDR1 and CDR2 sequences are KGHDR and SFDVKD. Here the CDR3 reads CATSDQTGLKQYF. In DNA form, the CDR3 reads TGTGCCACCAGTGACCAGACAGGGTTAAAACAGTATTTT.

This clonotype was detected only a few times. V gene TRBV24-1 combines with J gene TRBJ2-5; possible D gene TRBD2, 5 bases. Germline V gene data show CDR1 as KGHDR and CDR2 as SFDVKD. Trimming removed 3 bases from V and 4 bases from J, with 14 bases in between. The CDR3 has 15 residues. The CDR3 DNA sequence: TGTGCCACCAGTGATCCTACTAGGCCTCCAGAGACCCAGTACTTC. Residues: CATSDPTRPPETQYF.

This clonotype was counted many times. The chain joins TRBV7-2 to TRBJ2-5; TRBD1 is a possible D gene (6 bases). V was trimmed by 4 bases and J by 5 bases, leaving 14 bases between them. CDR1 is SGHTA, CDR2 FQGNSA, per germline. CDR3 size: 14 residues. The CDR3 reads CASSSIQGPETQYF. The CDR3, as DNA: TGTGCCAGCAGCTCGATACAGGGTCCGGAGACCCAGTACTTC.

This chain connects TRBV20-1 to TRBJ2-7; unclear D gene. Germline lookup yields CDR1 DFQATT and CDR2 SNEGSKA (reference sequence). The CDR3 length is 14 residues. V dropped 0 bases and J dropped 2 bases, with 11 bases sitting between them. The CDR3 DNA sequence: TGCAGTGCTAGAGATCGGGCTGCGGCCTACGAGCAGTACTTC. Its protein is CSARDRAAAYEQYF.

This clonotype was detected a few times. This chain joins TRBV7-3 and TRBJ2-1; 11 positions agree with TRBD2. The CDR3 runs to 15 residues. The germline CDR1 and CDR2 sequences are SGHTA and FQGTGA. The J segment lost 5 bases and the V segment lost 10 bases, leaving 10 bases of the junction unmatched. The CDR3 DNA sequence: TGTGCCACTAAAGAGGGGACTAGCGGAAACAATGAGCAGTTCTTC. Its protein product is CATKEGTSGNNEQFF.

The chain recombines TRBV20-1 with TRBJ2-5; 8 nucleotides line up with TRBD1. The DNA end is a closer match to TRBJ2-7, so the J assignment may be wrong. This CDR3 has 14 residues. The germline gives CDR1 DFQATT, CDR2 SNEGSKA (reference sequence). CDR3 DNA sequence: TGCAGTGCTAGCAGTGTGGACAGGGAGGACGAGCAGTACTTC. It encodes CSASSVDREDEQYF.

Here the CDR3 DNA reads TGTGCCAGCAGCCTCCGGGACCGAAAGAACACTGAAGCTTTCTTT. Translation gives CASSLRDRKNTEAFF. The chain carries TRBV3-1 and TRBJ1-1, with D perhaps matching TRBD1 (5 bases). Trimming removed 4 bases at V and 1 base at J, with 13 bases between. The CDR3 contains 15 residues. CDR1 LGHDT and CDR2 YNNKEL come from the germline V gene (reference sequence).